The rows below give T cell receptor beta chains drawn from one sample of a study of long-term antiretroviral therapy in people with HIV. Repertoires were generated with immunoSEQ multiplex PCR, while TCRdb's copy carries only in-frame clones and drops some. This sample has roughly 30,000 clones, with roughly 93% found just once. Sequencing was performed on unsorted PBMCs, taken approximately 6.5 years after starting antiretroviral therapy. The receptors stem from a woman aged 35 to 49 with HIV. Each CDR3 is given with its conserved first and last residue. A D gene is named only where the DNA matches it firmly.

j_gene: TRBJ1-4; d_gene: .; v_gene: TRBV7-2; CDR3nt: TGTGCCAGCAGCTTAGATAGGGGACGATTTGAAAAACTGTTTTTT; CDR3aa: CASSLDRGRFEKLFF
j_gene: TRBJ2-6; d_gene: TRBD1; v_gene: TRBV19; CDR3nt: TGTGCCAGTAGTGCGGGACAGGGAACTGGGGCCAACGTCCTGACTTTC; CDR3aa: CASSAGQGTGANVLTF
j_gene: TRBJ1-4; d_gene: TRBD1; v_gene: TRBV4-3; CDR3nt: TGCGCCAGCAGCCAAGATCTAAGGACAGGCGATGAAAAACTGTTTTTT; CDR3aa: CASSQDLRTGDEKLFF
j_gene: TRBJ2-3; d_gene: TRBD2; v_gene: TRBV20-1; CDR3nt: TGCAGTGCTCGACTAGCGGATACGCAGTATTTT; CDR3aa: CSARLADTQYF
j_gene: TRBJ2-3; d_gene: TRBD2; v_gene: TRBV6-4; CDR3nt: TGTGCCAGCAGCACGGGACTAGTGACAGATACGCAGTATTTT; CDR3aa: CASSTGLVTDTQYF
j_gene: TRBJ2-4; d_gene: TRBD1; v_gene: TRBV5-1; CDR3nt: TGCGCCAGCAGCTTGGGGACAGGAAACATTCAGTACTTC; CDR3aa: CASSLGTGNIQYF
j_gene: TRBJ2-2; d_gene: .; v_gene: TRBV10-3; CDR3nt: TGTGCCATCAGTGCACCAGACAGGACCGGGGAGCTGTTTTTT; CDR3aa: CAISAPDRTGELFF
j_gene: TRBJ1-1; d_gene: .; v_gene: TRBV18; CDR3nt: TGTGCCAGCTCATCCTCTGGCTGGGGGGACACTGAAGCTTTCTTT; CDR3aa: CASSSSGWGDTEAFF
j_gene: TRBJ1-2; d_gene: .; v_gene: TRBV15; CDR3nt: TGTGCCACCAGCAGGGCGCAACGAACCCTTAACTATGGCTACACCTTC; CDR3aa: CATSRAQRTLNYGYTF
j_gene: TRBJ1-2; d_gene: .; v_gene: TRBV19; CDR3nt: TGTGCCAGTAGTATAGTGGGCCTGGGAGCTAACTATGGCTACACCTTC; CDR3aa: CASSIVGLGANYGYTF
j_gene: TRBJ2-5; d_gene: TRBD2; v_gene: TRBV7-2; CDR3nt: TGTGCCAGCACTGGAGGCCCGGGGGGGCGACGCCAGTACTTC; CDR3aa: CASTGGPGGRRQYF
j_gene: TRBJ2-7; d_gene: TRBD1; v_gene: TRBV6-6; CDR3nt: TGTGCCAGCAGGCCCGGGACAGGGGGCTGGTACGAGCAGTACTTC; CDR3aa: CASRPGTGGWYEQYF